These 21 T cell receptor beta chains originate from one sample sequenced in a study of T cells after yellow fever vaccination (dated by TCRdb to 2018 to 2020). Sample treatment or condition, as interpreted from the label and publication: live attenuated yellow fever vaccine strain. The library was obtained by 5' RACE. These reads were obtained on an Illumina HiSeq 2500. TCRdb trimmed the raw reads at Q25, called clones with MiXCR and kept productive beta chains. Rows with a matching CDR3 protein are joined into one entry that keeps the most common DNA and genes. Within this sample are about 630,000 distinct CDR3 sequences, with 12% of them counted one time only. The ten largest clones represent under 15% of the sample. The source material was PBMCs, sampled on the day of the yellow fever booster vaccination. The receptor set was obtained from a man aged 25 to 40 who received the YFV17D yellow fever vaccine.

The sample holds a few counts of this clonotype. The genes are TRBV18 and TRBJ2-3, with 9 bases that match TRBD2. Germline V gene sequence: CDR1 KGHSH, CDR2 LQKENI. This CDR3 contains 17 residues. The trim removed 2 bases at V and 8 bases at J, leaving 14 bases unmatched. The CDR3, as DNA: TGTGCCAGCTCACCATCAATGGGCCTAGCGGGGTCCGGTACGCAGTATTTT. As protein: CASSPSMGLAGSGTQYF.

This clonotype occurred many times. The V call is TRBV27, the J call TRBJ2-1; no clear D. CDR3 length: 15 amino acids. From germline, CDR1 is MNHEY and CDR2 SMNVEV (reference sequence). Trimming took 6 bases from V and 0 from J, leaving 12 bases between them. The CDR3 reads CASSSGFRSYNEQFF. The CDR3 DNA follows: TGTGCCAGCAGCTCCGGGTTTCGCTCCTACAATGAGCAGTTCTTC.

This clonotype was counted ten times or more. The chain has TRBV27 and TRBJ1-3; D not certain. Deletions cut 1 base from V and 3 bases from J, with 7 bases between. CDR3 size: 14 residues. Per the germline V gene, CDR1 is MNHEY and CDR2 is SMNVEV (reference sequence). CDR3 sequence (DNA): TGTGCCAGCAGTTTATGGACGGTTGGAAACACCATATATTTT. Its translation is CASSLWTVGNTIYF.

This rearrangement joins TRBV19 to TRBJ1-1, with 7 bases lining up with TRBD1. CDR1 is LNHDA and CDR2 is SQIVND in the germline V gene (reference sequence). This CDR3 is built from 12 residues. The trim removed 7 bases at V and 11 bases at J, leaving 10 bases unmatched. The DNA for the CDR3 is TGTGCCAGTACCCTTCCTGACAGGGATGCTTTCTTT. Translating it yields CASTLPDRDAFF.

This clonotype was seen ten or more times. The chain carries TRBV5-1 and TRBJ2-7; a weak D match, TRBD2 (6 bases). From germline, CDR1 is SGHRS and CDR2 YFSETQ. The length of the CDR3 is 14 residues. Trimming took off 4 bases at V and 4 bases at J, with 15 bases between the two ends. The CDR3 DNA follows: TGCGCCAGCAGCCCGGGAGCCGAGGGTTACGAGCAGTACTTC. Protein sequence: CASSPGAEGYEQYF.

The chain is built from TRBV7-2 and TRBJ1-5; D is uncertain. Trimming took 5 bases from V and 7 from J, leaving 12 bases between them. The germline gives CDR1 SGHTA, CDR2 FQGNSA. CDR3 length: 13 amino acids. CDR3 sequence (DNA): TGTGCCAGCAGCCAGTTCAACGGCCAGCCCCAGCATTTT. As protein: CASSQFNGQPQHF.

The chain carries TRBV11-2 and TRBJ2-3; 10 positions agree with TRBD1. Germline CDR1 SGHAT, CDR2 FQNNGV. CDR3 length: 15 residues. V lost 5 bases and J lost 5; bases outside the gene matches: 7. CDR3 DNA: TGTGCCAGCAGCGGCCGGGACAGGGGTGGAGATACGCAGTATTTT. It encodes CASSGRDRGGDTQYF.

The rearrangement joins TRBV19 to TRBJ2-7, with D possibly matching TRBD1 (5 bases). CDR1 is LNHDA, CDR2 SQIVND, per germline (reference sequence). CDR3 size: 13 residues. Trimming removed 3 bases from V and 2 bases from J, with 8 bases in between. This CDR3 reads CASSIRTTYEQYF. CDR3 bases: TGTGCCAGTAGTATTAGGACAACCTACGAGCAGTACTTC.

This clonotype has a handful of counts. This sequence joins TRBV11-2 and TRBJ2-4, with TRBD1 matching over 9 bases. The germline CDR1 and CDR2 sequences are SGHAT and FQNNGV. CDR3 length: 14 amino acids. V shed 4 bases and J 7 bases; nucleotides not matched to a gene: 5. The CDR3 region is CASSYRDRENIQYF. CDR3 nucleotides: TGTGCCAGCAGCTACCGGGACAGGGAGAACATTCAGTACTTC.

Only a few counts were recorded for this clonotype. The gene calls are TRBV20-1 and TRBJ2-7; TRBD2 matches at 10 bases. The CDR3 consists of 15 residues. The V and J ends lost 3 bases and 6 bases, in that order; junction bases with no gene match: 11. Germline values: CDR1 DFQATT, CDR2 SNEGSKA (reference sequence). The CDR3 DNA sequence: TGCAGTGCTAGCGTCCCTAGCGGGAGATGGTCCGAGCAGTACTTC. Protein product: CSASVPSGRWSEQYF.

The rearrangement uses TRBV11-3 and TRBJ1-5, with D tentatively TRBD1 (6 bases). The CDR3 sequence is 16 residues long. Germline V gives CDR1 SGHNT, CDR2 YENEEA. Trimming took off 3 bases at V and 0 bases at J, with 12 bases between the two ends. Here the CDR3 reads CASSFGQSLSNQPQHF. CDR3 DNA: TGTGCCAGCAGCTTCGGACAGAGCCTTAGCAATCAGCCCCAGCATTTT.

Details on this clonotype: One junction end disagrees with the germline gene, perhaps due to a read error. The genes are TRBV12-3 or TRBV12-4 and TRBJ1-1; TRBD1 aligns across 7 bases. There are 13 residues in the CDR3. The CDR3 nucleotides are TGTGTCAGCAGACAGGGCCGGAACACTGAAGCTTTCTTT. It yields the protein CVSRQGRNTEAFF.

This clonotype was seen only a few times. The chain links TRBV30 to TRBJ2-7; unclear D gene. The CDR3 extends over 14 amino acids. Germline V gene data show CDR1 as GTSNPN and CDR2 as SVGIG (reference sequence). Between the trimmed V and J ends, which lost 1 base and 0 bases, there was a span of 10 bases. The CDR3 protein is CAWSGAVNSYEQYF. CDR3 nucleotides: TGTGCCTGGAGTGGGGCAGTTAACTCCTACGAGCAGTACTTC.

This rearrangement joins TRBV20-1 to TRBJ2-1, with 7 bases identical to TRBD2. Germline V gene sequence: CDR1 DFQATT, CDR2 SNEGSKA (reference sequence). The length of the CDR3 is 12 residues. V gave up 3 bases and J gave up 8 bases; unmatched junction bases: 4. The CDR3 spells CSASQGGHEQFF. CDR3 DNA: TGCAGTGCTAGCCAGGGAGGGCATGAGCAGTTCTTC.

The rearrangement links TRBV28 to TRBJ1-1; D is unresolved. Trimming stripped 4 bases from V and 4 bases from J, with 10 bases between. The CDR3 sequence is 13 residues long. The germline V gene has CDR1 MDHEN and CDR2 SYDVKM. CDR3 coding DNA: TGTGCCAGCAGTTCCACTTTGAGCACTGAAGCTTTCTTT. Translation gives CASSSTLSTEAFF.

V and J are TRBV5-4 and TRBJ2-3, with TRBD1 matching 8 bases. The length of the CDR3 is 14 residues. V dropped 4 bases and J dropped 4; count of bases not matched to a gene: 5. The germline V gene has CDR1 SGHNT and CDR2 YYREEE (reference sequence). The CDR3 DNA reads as TGTGCCAGCAGCAGGACAGGGAACTCAGATACGCAGTATTTT. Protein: CASSRTGNSDTQYF.

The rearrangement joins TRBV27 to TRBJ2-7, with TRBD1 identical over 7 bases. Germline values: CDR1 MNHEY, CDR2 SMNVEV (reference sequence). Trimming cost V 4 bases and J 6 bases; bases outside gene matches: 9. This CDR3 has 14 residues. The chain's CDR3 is CASSSGQAAVEQYF. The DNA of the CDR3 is TGTGCCAGCAGTTCCGGACAGGCCGCGGTCGAGCAGTACTTC.

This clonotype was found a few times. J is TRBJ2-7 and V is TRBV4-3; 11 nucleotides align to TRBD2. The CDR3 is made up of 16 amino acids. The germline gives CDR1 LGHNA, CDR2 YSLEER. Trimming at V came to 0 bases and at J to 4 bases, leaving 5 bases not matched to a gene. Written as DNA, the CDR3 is TGCGCCAGCAGCCAAGATAGGGTAGCGGGAGGGTACGAGCAGTACTTC. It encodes CASSQDRVAGGYEQYF.

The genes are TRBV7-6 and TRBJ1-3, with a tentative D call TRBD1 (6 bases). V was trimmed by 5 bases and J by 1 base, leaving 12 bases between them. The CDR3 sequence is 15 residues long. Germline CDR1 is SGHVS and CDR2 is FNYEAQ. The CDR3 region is CASSVLQGSGNTIYF. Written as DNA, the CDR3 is TGTGCCAGCAGCGTCCTCCAGGGGTCTGGAAACACCATATATTTT.

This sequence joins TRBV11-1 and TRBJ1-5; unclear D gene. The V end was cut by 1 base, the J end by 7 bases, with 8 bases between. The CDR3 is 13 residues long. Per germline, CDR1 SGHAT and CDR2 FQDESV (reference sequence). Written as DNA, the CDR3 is TGTGCCAGCAGCTTAGAATCGGCCCAGCCCCAGCATTTT. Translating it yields CASSLESAQPQHF.

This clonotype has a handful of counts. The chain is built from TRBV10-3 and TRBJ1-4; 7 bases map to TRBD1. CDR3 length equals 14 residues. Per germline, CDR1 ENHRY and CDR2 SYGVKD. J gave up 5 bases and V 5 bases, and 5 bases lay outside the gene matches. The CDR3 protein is CAISSGTVNEKLFF. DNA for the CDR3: TGTGCCATCAGTTCCGGGACAGTGAATGAAAAACTGTTTTTT.